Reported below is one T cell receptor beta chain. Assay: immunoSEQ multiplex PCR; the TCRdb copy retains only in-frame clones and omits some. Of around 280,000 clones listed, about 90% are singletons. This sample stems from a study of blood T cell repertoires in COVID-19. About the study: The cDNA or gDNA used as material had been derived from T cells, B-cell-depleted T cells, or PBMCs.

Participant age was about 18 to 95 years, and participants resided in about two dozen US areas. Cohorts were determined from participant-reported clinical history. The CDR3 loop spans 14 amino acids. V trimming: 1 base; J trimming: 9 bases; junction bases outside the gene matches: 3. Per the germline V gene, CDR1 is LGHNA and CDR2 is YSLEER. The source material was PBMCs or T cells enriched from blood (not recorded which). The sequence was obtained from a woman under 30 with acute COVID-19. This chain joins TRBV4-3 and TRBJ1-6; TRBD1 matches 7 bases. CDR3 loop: CASSQVRGPSPLHF. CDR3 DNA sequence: TGCGCCAGCAGCCAAGTAAGGGGGCCTTCACCCCTCCACTTT.